This TCR beta chain was documented in a study of blood T cell repertoires in COVID-19. This CDR3 has 15 residues. V dropped 0 bases and J dropped 6 bases, with 18 bases sitting between them. Germline V lookup: CDR1 GTSNPN, CDR2 SVGIG (reference sequence). Libraries were prepared by immunoSEQ multiplex PCR; TCRdb keeps only in-frame clonotypes and omits some of them. The sample lists 490,000 or so clones, 85% to 90% occurring once. V is TRBV30 and J is TRBJ2-7; D unclear. This TCR came from a woman between 40 and 50 years old who had recovered from COVID-19. Material for sequencing was PBMCs or T cells enriched from blood (not recorded which). The CDR3 reads CAWSVRSERKGEQYF. The CDR3 DNA reads as TGTGCCTGGAGTGTACGGAGCGAAAGAAAAGGCGAGCAGTACTTC.